This paragraph reports one T cell receptor (beta chain). Its antigen has not been determined. Nothing much larger sits one base from this clone, and base qualities are not available. TCR cDNA was made using 5'RACE template switching, a step that added a universal primer site and unique molecular identifiers. Priming for cDNA synthesis came from both the TCR alpha and TCR beta constant segments. Two PCR steps were used to amplify libraries, with sample barcodes and sequencing adapters being added in the second step. Libraries were sequenced on Illumina HiSeq 2500 (2x100 bp) or NovaSeq (2x150 bp). In the original analysis: Reads were demultiplexed and collapsed into UMI consensus sequences with MIGEC, and V(D)J alignment was performed with MiXCR. Using edgeR on replicate PBMC samples, clonotypes were called vaccine-responding if FDR was below 0.01 and the log2 fold change was above 5 up to day 15. Each bulk clonotype was labeled CD4 or CD8 based on which sequenced repertoire, CD4 or CD8, contained the clonotype at higher abundance. The public reads were quality trimmed at Q25 with fastp and then assembled into clones with MiXCR by TCRdb, keeping productive beta chains. Duplicate CDR3 protein sequences are folded into a single record with the most common DNA and genes. TCRdb, not the original authors, processed these V and J calls. The sample table shows about 75,000 distinct CDR3 sequences, and 7.3% are seen once. The top ten clones comprise about 27% of the sample.

The CDR1 and CDR2 encoded by the germline V gene (reference sequence) are LNHDA and SQIVND. V is shortened by 2 bases, J by 5 bases, and the region joining them spans 13 bases. The CDR3 runs 14 residues from the cysteine to the phenylalanine. The sequence is cut down to CDR3 DNA, 42 bases in frame from base 1. Explained via the paper, the treatment or condition label denotes: live attenuated yellow fever vaccine strain. A standard Ficoll-Paque protocol was used to isolate PBMCs from peripheral blood. Dynabeads CD4 and CD8 positive selection kits were used to isolate CD4 and CD8 T-cell fractions. TriZol was used to extract RNA from bulk PBMCs, from CD4 and CD8 fractions, and from dextramer-positive and dextramer-negative fractions. These data originate in a study of T cells after yellow fever vaccination (dated by TCRdb to between 2018 and 2021). A note on the overall study: The SMART-Seq v4 Ultra Low Input RNA kit was used to prepare libraries from fractions with low cell numbers. Bulk TCR alpha and beta repertoires were sequenced longitudinally to track T-cell clones before and after primary and booster YFV17D yellow fever vaccination. Two healthy male donors, one aged 18 to 30 and one aged 30 to 40 years, were included in the cohort. Bulk PBMC replicates and cell subsets were isolated from blood drawn at multiple timepoints before and after both primary and secondary immunization. The study at large found these results: Computational filtering was needed because FACS-sorted repertoires could contain abundant contaminating clonotypes from the bulk population. After the booster, most clones that had expanded after primary vaccination were detected again (approximately 96% of CD4 and 70% to 90% of CD8), suggesting broad maintenance of memory. Only a couple of donors were included in the study, so the extent to which the findings can be generalized is limited. A small share of clonotypes was detected in both CD4 and CD8 compartments, with the overlap likely arising from convergent recombination. Compared with the primary T-cell response, the secondary T-cell response was faster but weaker, reaching its peak on day 5 rather than on day 15.

The receptor chain draws on TRBV19 and TRBJ2-7, with the D gene not clear enough to name. This specimen consisted of CD8+ T cells sorted from PBMCs, obtained approximately 11 days after the first yellow fever vaccination. The clonotype was recovered from a man in his late teens or twenties who received the YFV17D yellow fever vaccine. The CDR3 protein is CASSIKGYKDEQYF. The nucleotides are TGTGCCAGTAGTATAAAAGGATACAAGGACGAGCAGTACTTC. With the portions outside the CDR3 filled from the reference TRBV19 and TRBJ2-7 genes, the complete variable region becomes DGGITQSPKYLFRKEGQNVTLSCEQNLNHDAMYWYRQDPGQGLRLIYYSQIVNDFQKGDIAEGYSVSREKKESFPLTVTSAQKNPTAFYLCASSIKGYKDEQYFGPGTRLTVT.